The T cell receptor (beta chain) under discussion was sequenced for a study of blood T cell repertoires in COVID-19. The wider study: The study drew acute and convalescent COVID-19 samples from the United States, Italy and Spain. In each case, the material was cDNA or gDNA derived from T cells, B-cell-depleted T cells, or PBMCs.

This clone has only one observation. Study processing details: Reference gene primers were amplified, and this amplification served to estimate nucleated cell counts. TCRdb's copy holds only in-frame clones and misses some; the assay was immunoSEQ multiplex PCR. V, J and clone size are those of that table, while D and trimming were read from the DNA. The sample yields tens of thousands of clones, roughly nine tenths seen once. Germline loops: CDR1 MNHNS, CDR2 SASEGT. This CDR3 has 15 amino acids. With 2 bases removed from V and 4 bases from J, the gap between germline ends came to 12 bases. Sequenced input: peripheral blood. This TCR was recovered from a woman of 80 years or more with active or convalescent COVID-19. This sequence joins TRBV6-1 and TRBJ1-5; D is unresolved. The CDR3 DNA follows: TGTGCCAGCAGTGAATACTCCAGGATTAATCAGCCCCAGCATTTT. This translates into CASSEYSRINQPQHF.